One sample yielded the 20 T cell receptor beta chains listed below, sequenced in a study of T cells in Graves' hyperthyroidism and ophthalmopathy (dated by TCRdb to about 2019). To prepare the library, multiplex PCR was applied. Sequencing was performed on an Illumina HiSeq 2000. The TCR beta CDR3 regions were amplified from the RNA transcripts. A first-round RT-PCR of the TCR CDR3 used the HTBI primer set with the Qiagen OneStep RT-PCR kit. TCRdb trimmed the raw reads at Q25, called clones with MiXCR and kept productive beta chains. Here each entry gathers all rows of one CDR3 protein and keeps the most common genes and DNA. This sample holds 490,000 or so distinct CDR3 sequences; around 15% were observed only once. The ten largest clones capture 25% to 35% of the sample. The sample was blood. These receptors were obtained from a woman in her 30s with Graves' ophthalmopathy.

This clonotype was detected many times. The chain links TRBV7-8 to TRBJ1-5, with D perhaps TRBD1 (5 bases). V was clipped by 1 base and J by 1 base, with 14 bases between them. Germline lookup yields CDR1 SGHVS and CDR2 FQNEAQ. This CDR3 has 17 amino acids. In nucleotides, the CDR3 is TGTGCCAGCAGCTTAGGAAGGATCCAGGGAAGCAATCAGCCCCAGCATTTT. Translated: CASSLGRIQGSNQPQHF.

This clonotype was recorded at least ten times. The J gene is TRBJ2-7, the V gene TRBV5-1; D is unresolved. This CDR3 has 11 amino acids. Trimming left V 1 base short and J 6 bases short, with 5 bases between. CDR1 is SGHRS, CDR2 YFSETQ, per germline. The DNA for the CDR3 is TGCGCCAGCAGCTTGCCCGGCGAGCAGTACTTC. As protein: CASSLPGEQYF.

This clonotype has at least ten counts. This chain joins TRBV7-2 and TRBJ2-1, with TRBD2 identical over 10 bases. CDR1 and CDR2 from the germline V gene are SGHTA and FQGNSA. The CDR3 sequence is 16 residues long. The junction had 10 bases not matched to a gene; V was cut back by 7 bases and J by 4 bases. CDR3 protein: CASTPIAGGLYNEQFF. The DNA of the CDR3 is TGTGCCAGCACCCCTATAGCGGGAGGCCTGTACAATGAGCAGTTCTTC.

This clonotype was seen many times. The chain is built from TRBV30 and TRBJ2-3, with no clear D. This CDR3 is 15 amino acids long. V dropped 2 bases and J dropped 2 bases, with 14 bases sitting between them. Germline CDR1 is GTSNPN and CDR2 is SVGIG (reference sequence). The CDR3 DNA reads as TGTGCCTGGAGTAGCTGGGCAGTGGACACAGATACGCAGTATTTT. Translation: CAWSSWAVDTDTQYF.

Turning to this clonotype: A much larger clone differs by one base, so this may be a read error. The chain recombines TRBV27 with TRBJ2-1; 8 bases are a match to TRBD1. The CDR3 contains 15 residues. Germline loops: CDR1 MNHEY, CDR2 SMNVEV (reference sequence). The CDR3 sequence is CASSSDRVSDNGQFF. CDR3 nucleotides: TGTGCCAGCAGTTCGGACAGGGTGTCGGACAATGGGCAGTTCTTC.

The J gene is TRBJ2-3, the V gene TRBV12-3 or TRBV12-4; TRBD2 matches at 9 bases. This CDR3 comprises 15 residues. After removal of 5 bases from V and 6 bases from J, the junction contained 9 bases not matched to a gene. Here the CDR3 DNA reads TGTGCCAGCAGTGATATAGGACTAGCGACGGATACGCAGTATTTT. It codes for CASSDIGLATDTQYF.

This clonotype was seen many times. The chain has TRBV30 and TRBJ2-3, with D possibly TRBD1 on 6 matching bases. This CDR3 is 14 amino acids long. The germline V gene encodes CDR1 GTSNPN and CDR2 SVGIG (reference sequence). With 4 bases removed from V and 1 base from J, the gap between germline ends came to 12 bases. Written as DNA, the CDR3 is TGTGCCTGGACGGCAGGGGACCGCACAGATACGCAGTATTTT. This encodes CAWTAGDRTDTQYF.

CDR3 protein: CASSEFDRGTDTQYF. In DNA form, the CDR3 reads TGTGCCAGCAGTGAATTCGATAGGGGCACAGATACGCAGTATTTT. V gene TRBV25-1 combines with J gene TRBJ2-3; D unresolved. From germline, CDR1 is MGHDK and CDR2 SYGVNS. Trimming removed 1 base at V and 1 base at J, with 9 bases between. CDR3 size: 15 residues.

A few counts support this clonotype. This sequence joins TRBV6-1 and TRBJ1-5; 10 bases fit TRBD1. In germline, CDR1 is MNHNS, CDR2 SASEGT. The V and J ends lost 6 bases and 5 bases, in that order; junction bases with no gene match: 19. CDR3 length: 19 residues. In nucleotides, the CDR3 is TGTGCCAGCAGCCAACCCTCCGGGACAGGGGCGTTGTTGGATCAGCCCCAGCATTTT. Protein: CASSQPSGTGALLDQPQHF.

This clonotype was seen more than once but under ten times. V is TRBV12-3 or TRBV12-4 and J is TRBJ2-3; D call uncertain. The CDR3 consists of 14 residues. Trimming removed 2 bases from V and 2 bases from J, with 8 bases in between. CDR3: CASSLMVLTDTQYF. The DNA for the CDR3 is TGTGCCAGCAGTTTAATGGTCCTCACAGATACGCAGTATTTT.

This sequence joins TRBV20-1 and TRBJ1-2; unclear D gene. Trimming left V 5 bases short and J 5 bases short, with 15 bases between. Germline values: CDR1 DFQATT, CDR2 SNEGSKA (reference sequence). CDR3 length: 13 amino acids. The CDR3 spells CSAPLIREYGYTF. The DNA of the CDR3 is TGCAGTGCTCCACTAATACGAGAGTATGGCTACACCTTC.

The rearrangement links TRBV7-2 to TRBJ2-3, with 9 bases identical to TRBD2. The germline V gene encodes CDR1 SGHTA and CDR2 FQGNSA. Trimming cost V 2 bases and J 3 bases; bases outside gene matches: 3. The CDR3 consists of 15 residues. The CDR3 DNA follows: TGTGCCAGCAGCTTATGGCGGGAGGGGACAGATACGCAGTATTTT. Its protein is CASSLWREGTDTQYF.

A few counts support this clonotype. The J gene is TRBJ1-2, the V gene TRBV6-2 or TRBV6-3; perhaps TRBD1 as D (6 bases). Trimming left V 8 bases short and J 4 bases short, with 20 bases between. Germline CDR1 MNHEY, CDR2 SVGEGT. This CDR3 has 15 residues. The DNA for the CDR3 is TGTGCCAGCCTCGGGGTGGCAGGGGCCGCCTATGGCTACACCTTC. Its translation is CASLGVAGAAYGYTF.

Many counts were recorded for this clonotype. The chain links TRBV30 to TRBJ2-1; TRBD2 matches 14 bases. This CDR3 spans 14 amino acids. V was clipped by 5 bases and J by 7 bases; unmatched bases: 4. Germline V gene sequence: CDR1 GTSNPN, CDR2 SVGIG (reference sequence). CDR3 nucleotides: TGTGCCTGGGGGACTAGCGGGAGTAATAATGAGCAGTTCTTC. Translating gives CAWGTSGSNNEQFF.

This clonotype occurred many times. The rearrangement uses TRBV18 and TRBJ1-5; TRBD1 matches at 7 bases. V was clipped by 4 bases and J by 6 bases; unmatched bases: 6. This CDR3 comprises 14 residues. Per germline, CDR1 KGHSH and CDR2 LQKENI. The CDR3, as DNA: TGTGCCAGCTCACAGGGGGCGCGGGGTCAGCCCCAGCATTTT. It specifies CASSQGARGQPQHF.

This clonotype was found many times. This sequence joins TRBV6-2 or TRBV6-3 and TRBJ2-1; D remains ambiguous. The germline V and J ends were trimmed by 4 bases and 7 bases, with 20 bases remaining between them. CDR1 is MNHEY, CDR2 SVGEGT, per germline. This CDR3 contains 16 residues. The CDR3 DNA reads TGTGCCAGCAGTTTCCGACTCGGAGCGCAAGCAAATGAGCAGTTCTTC. Translating gives CASSFRLGAQANEQFF.

There are many counts of this clonotype. V and J are TRBV11-1 and TRBJ2-7; D perhaps matches TRBD1 (5 bases). Germline V gives CDR1 SGHAT, CDR2 FQDESV (reference sequence). With 3 bases removed from V and 3 bases from J, the gap between germline ends came to 9 bases. The CDR3 sequence is 13 residues long. CDR3 region: CASSLYRNYEQYF. For the CDR3, the DNA is TGTGCCAGCAGCTTGTACAGGAACTACGAGCAGTACTTC.

The rearrangement uses TRBV20-1 and TRBJ1-4, with 7 bases aligning to TRBD1. The junction had 7 bases not matched to a gene; V was cut back by 4 bases and J by 5 bases. CDR1 is DFQATT and CDR2 is SNEGSKA in the germline V gene (reference sequence). This CDR3 comprises 14 residues. Here the CDR3 DNA reads TGCAGTGCTATACGAGGGGGCGCAAATGAAAAACTGTTTTTT. It specifies CSAIRGGANEKLFF.

This clonotype was counted ten times or more. J is TRBJ2-3 and V is TRBV27, with D perhaps matching TRBD2 (5 bases). Germline assignment: CDR1 MNHEY and CDR2 SMNVEV (reference sequence). Trimming cost V 3 bases and J 8 bases, with 9 bases left between them. This CDR3 contains 12 residues. CDR3 DNA: TGTGCCAGCAGTTTTACCCGGGGTACGCAGTATTTT. The encoded protein is CASSFTRGTQYF.

The V gene is TRBV3-1, the J gene TRBJ2-5; 14 nucleotides match TRBD2. V dropped 3 bases and J dropped 12; count of bases not matched to a gene: 6. This CDR3 contains 14 residues. CDR1 and CDR2 (germline): LGHDT, YNNKEL (reference sequence). The CDR3 is CASSHRLAGGPEYF. The CDR3 bases are TGTGCCAGCAGCCATCGACTAGCGGGAGGGCCCGAGTACTTC.